Following are 32 T cell receptor beta chains from one sample sequenced in a study of cytomegalovirus exposure and HLA in healthy donors. 13 Jbeta primers and 60 Vbeta primers were used for the PCR. This table comes from immunoSEQ multiplex PCR, and its TCRdb copy is limited to in-frame clones, with some not included. The data hold 85,000 to 130,000 clones, with roughly 80% observed a single time. Material: PBMCs. These receptors all stem from a man in his fifties or sixties in good health and CMV-seronegative.

The chain joins TRBV5-4 to TRBJ1-1; 7 nucleotides line up with TRBD1. The CDR3 is made up of 18 amino acids. Germline loops: CDR1 SGHNT, CDR2 YYREEE (reference sequence). Trimming removed 1 base from V and 2 bases from J; junction bases left unmatched: 14. CDR3 amino acids: CASSLPYDRAAANTEAFF. DNA for the CDR3: TGTGCCAGCAGCTTGCCCTATGACAGGGCCGCAGCCAACACTGAAGCTTTCTTT.

The rearrangement links TRBV7-2 to TRBJ2-5, with 10 bases aligning to TRBD2. The CDR3 runs 15 residues. With 5 bases clipped from V and 11 bases from J, the junction kept 14 bases outside the gene matches. Germline loops: CDR1 SGHTA, CDR2 FQGNSA. CDR3 nucleotides: TGTGCCAGCAGCGCCTCTAGCGGGGGATCAGAACGGCAGTACTTC. Encoded protein: CASSASSGGSERQYF.

This chain joins TRBV7-3 and TRBJ1-6; 8 bases fit TRBD1. V dropped 5 bases and J dropped 7; count of bases not matched to a gene: 7. The CDR3 has 15 residues. CDR1 SGHTA and CDR2 FQGTGA come from the germline V gene. The CDR3 is CASSPQGARNSPLHF. The DNA for the CDR3 is TGTGCCAGCAGCCCGCAGGGGGCTAGGAATTCACCCCTCCACTTT.

V usage is TRBV2 and J usage is TRBJ2-5; 8 bases map to TRBD2. The V and J ends lost 6 bases and 2 bases, in that order; junction bases with no gene match: 2. This CDR3 comprises 13 residues. CDR1 SNHLY and CDR2 FYNNEI come from the germline V gene. CDR3 coding DNA: TGTGCCAGCAGGCGGGGGGCACAAGAGACCCAGTACTTC. It translates to CASRRGAQETQYF.

This clone has only a few counts. V usage is TRBV4-3 and J usage is TRBJ2-1, with D possibly being TRBD2 (7 bases). The V and J ends lost 1 base and 9 bases respectively, with 25 bases between them. The CDR3 is made up of 18 amino acids. The germline gives CDR1 LGHNA, CDR2 YSLEER. CDR3 amino acids: CASSQVPRGRGEGSEQFF. CDR3 coding DNA: TGCGCCAGCAGCCAAGTCCCCAGGGGTCGCGGGGAGGGATCTGAGCAGTTCTTC.

The chain recombines TRBV14 with TRBJ2-5; D is unclear. The DNA matches TRBJ2-7 better at its end, which makes the J call doubtful. The CDR3 consists of 11 residues. Germline V gene sequence: CDR1 SGHDN, CDR2 FVKESK. CDR3 region: CASSHTYEQYF. CDR3 sequence (DNA): TGTGCCAGCAGCCACACGTACGAGCAGTACTTC.

This chain uses TRBV6-1 with TRBJ1-2, with 8 bases identical to TRBD1. V shed 7 bases and J 4 bases; nucleotides not matched to a gene: 11. Germline V gene data show CDR1 as MNHNS and CDR2 as SASEGT. The CDR3 runs to 15 residues. DNA of the CDR3: TGTGCCAGCATACAGGACAGGGTTAACTCCTATGGCTACACCTTC. Encoded protein: CASIQDRVNSYGYTF.

The rearrangement uses TRBV7-2 and TRBJ2-5; D gene ambiguous. Germline V gives CDR1 SGHTA, CDR2 FQGNSA. This CDR3 has 13 residues. With 1 base removed from V and 5 bases from J, the gap between germline ends came to 8 bases. The DNA for the CDR3 is TGTGCCAGCAGCTTAGGAAGGCGGGAGACCCAGTACTTC. It translates to CASSLGRRETQYF.

This sequence joins TRBV5-6 and TRBJ2-7; D possibly corresponds to TRBD1 (5 bases). CDR3 length: 15 amino acids. Looked up from germline, CDR1 is SGHDT and CDR2 is YYEEEE. V was pared by 3 bases and J by 2 bases, with 15 bases between. The CDR3 protein is CASSSRLDTTYEQYF. The CDR3 nucleotides read TGTGCCAGCAGCTCCCGGCTGGACACTACCTACGAGCAGTACTTC.

Only one count was recorded for this clone. V is TRBV2 and J is TRBJ1-1, with D hard to call. Germline loops: CDR1 SNHLY, CDR2 FYNNEI. Deletions cut 8 bases from V and 6 bases from J, with 16 bases between. The CDR3 is 13 amino acids. The CDR3 nucleotides read TGTGCCAGCCGGGGTTTTCGGAATTCTGAAGCTTTCTTT. Its translation is CASRGFRNSEAFF. The full variable domain, completed using reference TRBV2 and TRBJ1-1, is EPEVTQTPSHQVTQMGQEVILRCVPISNHLYFYWYRQILGQKVEFLVSFYNNEISEKSEIFDDQFSVERPDGSNFTLKIRSTKLEDSAMYFCASRGFRNSEAFFGQGTRLTVV.

This chain connects TRBV5-1 to TRBJ2-7; 13 bases are shared with TRBD2. In germline, CDR1 is SGHRS, CDR2 YFSETQ. This CDR3 has 16 amino acids. Trimming removed 4 bases from V and 2 bases from J; junction bases left unmatched: 6. The CDR3 coding sequence is TGCGCCAGCAGCCCCGGACTAGCGGGGGTCACCTACGAGCAGTACTTC. Amino acid sequence: CASSPGLAGVTYEQYF.

The chain recombines TRBV7-3 with TRBJ2-5, with D perhaps TRBD1 (6 bases). With 5 bases removed from V and 1 base from J, the gap between germline ends came to 11 bases. CDR3 length equals 14 residues. The germline V gene encodes CDR1 SGHTA and CDR2 FQGTGA. The CDR3: CASSLGTPQETQYF. CDR3 DNA: TGTGCCAGCAGCCTCGGGACACCCCAAGAGACCCAGTACTTC.

The V gene is TRBV2, the J gene TRBJ1-5; D is ambiguous. This CDR3 contains 12 residues. Germline-derived CDR1 and CDR2 are SNHLY and FYNNEI. V lost 4 bases and J 5 bases, leaving 6 bases between the germline ends. This chain's CDR3 is CASSGEYQPQHF. The CDR3 bases are TGTGCCAGCAGTGGCGAATATCAGCCCCAGCATTTT.

V is TRBV7-2 and J is TRBJ1-1; no clear D. This CDR3 has 13 amino acids. V was cut by 3 bases and J by 7 bases, with 12 bases left in between. The V gene's germline CDR1 is SGHTA and CDR2 FQGNSA. The CDR3: CASSFQTPGEAFF. The CDR3 DNA reads as TGTGCCAGCAGCTTCCAGACCCCGGGTGAAGCTTTCTTT.

This chain joins TRBV6-1 and TRBJ2-5; 8 nucleotides align to TRBD2. J gave up 5 bases and V 5 bases, and 10 bases lay outside the gene matches. CDR3 length: 15 amino acids. The germline V gene has CDR1 MNHNS and CDR2 SASEGT. CDR3 residues: CASSPRGGLGETQYF. The CDR3 DNA follows: TGTGCCAGCAGTCCCCGCGGGGGGCTAGGGGAGACCCAGTACTTC.

The rearrangement uses TRBV7-2 and TRBJ2-5; 9 positions agree with TRBD2. After removal of 1 base from V and 0 bases from J, the junction contained 6 bases not matched to a gene. The CDR3 has 17 amino acids. CDR1 is SGHTA and CDR2 is FQGNSA in the germline V gene. The CDR3 spells CASSLGLADPYQETQYF. CDR3 bases: TGTGCCAGCAGCTTAGGACTAGCGGATCCGTACCAAGAGACCCAGTACTTC.

This clone was observed a single time. The V gene is TRBV6-6, the J gene TRBJ2-5; 12 nucleotides agree with TRBD2. Trimming cost V 3 bases and J 5 bases; bases outside gene matches: 4. This CDR3 is 15 amino acids long. Germline V CDR1 and CDR2: MNHNY, SVGAGI (reference sequence). CDR3: CASSYTLAGGETQYF. As DNA, the CDR3 is TGTGCCAGCAGTTATACACTAGCGGGGGGTGAGACCCAGTACTTC.

A single count supports this clone. As DNA, the CDR3 is TGTGCCAGCAGCCGAAGGGGTGTTCCCAACACTGAAGCTTTCTTT. Translating it yields CASSRRGVPNTEAFF. The V call is TRBV13, the J call TRBJ1-1, with D possibly TRBD1 on 5 matching bases. CDR1 is PRHDT and CDR2 is FYEKMQ in the germline V gene (reference sequence). V was pared by 5 bases and J by 2 bases, with 15 bases between. This CDR3 has 15 residues.

The genes are TRBV5-1 and TRBJ2-5, with D uncertain. Germline values: CDR1 SGHRS, CDR2 YFSETQ. The CDR3 extends over 13 amino acids. Trimming removed 4 bases at V and 5 bases at J, with 12 bases between. In nucleotides, the CDR3 is TGCGCCAGCAGCGACGGATCGAGGGAGACCCAGTACTTC. It specifies CASSDGSRETQYF.

The chain carries TRBV18 and TRBJ2-1; D gene ambiguous. Germline values: CDR1 KGHSH, CDR2 LQKENI. The CDR3 has 13 residues. With 3 bases removed from V and 7 bases from J, the gap between germline ends came to 10 bases. The CDR3 DNA reads as TGTGCCAGCTCACCGATTCTCCTAAATGAGCAGTTCTTC. Encoded protein: CASSPILLNEQFF.

The CDR3 DNA reads TGCGCCAGCAGTGAGTCGTGCCAGCACTATAGCAATCAGCCCCAGCATTTT. This gives the protein CASSESCQHYSNQPQHF. The V and J genes are TRBV10-1 and TRBJ1-5; no firm D call. The germline CDR1 and CDR2 sequences are WNHNN and SYGVQD (reference sequence). Trimming pared 0 bases from V and 0 bases from J, leaving 12 bases between. The CDR3 has 17 residues.

This clone was observed a few times. The chain links TRBV29-1 to TRBJ1-1, with D perhaps matching TRBD1 (5 bases). The germline gives CDR1 SQVTM, CDR2 ANQGSEA. The CDR3 has 13 residues. Between the trimmed V and J ends, which lost 6 bases and 4 bases, there was a span of 15 bases. The CDR3 sequence: CSVIGGGGTEAFF. CDR3 sequence (DNA): TGCAGCGTGATTGGCGGGGGTGGCACTGAAGCTTTCTTT. Drawing the rest from reference TRBV29-1 and TRBJ1-1, the complete variable domain is SAVISQKPSRDICQRGTSLTIQCQVDSQVTMMFWYRQQPGQSLTLIATANQGSEATYESGFVIDKFPISRPNLTFSTLTVSNMSPEDSSIYLCSVIGGGGTEAFFGQGTRLTVV.

This rearrangement joins TRBV5-1 to TRBJ1-1; possible D gene TRBD1, 5 bases. Germline V CDR1 and CDR2: SGHRS, YFSETQ. V lost 3 bases to trimming and J lost 3 bases, with 12 bases between them. The CDR3 length is 14 residues. In nucleotides, the CDR3 is TGCGCCAGCAGCTGGAACGACAGAGACACTGAAGCTTTCTTT. This codes for CASSWNDRDTEAFF.

This clone was seen once. V and J are TRBV4-2 and TRBJ2-5; 10 nucleotides match TRBD2. Germline assignment: CDR1 LGHNA and CDR2 YNFKEQ. The CDR3 loop spans 16 amino acids. V shed 1 base, J shed 5 bases, and the junction held 7 bases outside the gene matches. CDR3 region: CASSQGIAGGEETQYF. The CDR3, as DNA: TGTGCCAGCAGCCAAGGAATAGCGGGGGGAGAGGAGACCCAGTACTTC.

The chain joins TRBV2 to TRBJ2-5; 8 bases line up with TRBD2. The germline V gene encodes CDR1 SNHLY and CDR2 FYNNEI. This CDR3 has 13 residues. V was pared by 7 bases and J by 5 bases, with 6 bases of the junction left unmatched. The CDR3 bases are TGTGCCAGCACCGGGGGGGCAGGGGAGACCCAGTACTTC. This translates into CASTGGAGETQYF. Drawing the rest from reference TRBV2 and TRBJ2-5, the complete variable domain is EPEVTQTPSHQVTQMGQEVILRCVPISNHLYFYWYRQILGQKVEFLVSFYNNEISEKSEIFDDQFSVERPDGSNFTLKIRSTKLEDSAMYFCASTGGAGETQYFGPGTRLLVL.

This clone showed up just a few times. The chain uses TRBV2 and TRBJ2-3; 12 bases match TRBD2. Germline lookup yields CDR1 SNHLY and CDR2 FYNNEI. CDR3 length: 15 residues. The trim removed 5 bases at V and 4 bases at J, leaving 4 bases unmatched. CDR3 coding DNA: TGTGCCAGCAGTCTAGCGGGGGGGCGGGCAGATACGCAGTATTTT. It is translated as CASSLAGGRADTQYF.

The rearrangement uses TRBV4-2 and TRBJ1-4; 7 positions match TRBD1. The V gene's germline CDR1 is LGHNA and CDR2 YNFKEQ. This CDR3 contains 17 residues. With V trimmed by 2 bases and J by 8 bases, 14 bases remained unmatched. In DNA, the CDR3 is TGTGCCAGCAGCCAAAGCATTTCCGGGACAGATTCCGAAAAACTGTTTTTT. Its translation is CASSQSISGTDSEKLFF.

The chain joins TRBV15 to TRBJ2-2, with 9 bases lining up with TRBD1. Germline V CDR1 and CDR2: LNHNV, YYDKDF (reference sequence). With 3 bases clipped from V and 4 bases from J, the junction kept 18 bases outside the gene matches. This CDR3 is built from 20 residues. CDR3 nucleotide sequence: TGTGCCACCAGCAGCCACACAGGGGGCCAACCCGTACCCCTCACCGGGGAGCTGTTTTTT. As protein: CATSSHTGGQPVPLTGELFF.

This clone has more than one count but fewer than ten. The chain combines TRBV5-6 with TRBJ2-6; D is ambiguous. The CDR3 length is 16 residues. V was pared by 5 bases and J by 2 bases, with 14 bases between. The germline V gene has CDR1 SGHDT and CDR2 YYEEEE. The CDR3 nucleotides read TGTGCCAGCAGTTACCCTGCGGTGGCTGGGGCCAACGTCCTGACTTTC. Protein product: CASSYPAVAGANVLTF.

J is TRBJ2-3 and V is TRBV7-2; D is uncertain. There are 16 residues in the CDR3. The germline V gene has CDR1 SGHTA and CDR2 FQGNSA. V was trimmed by 5 bases and J by 4 bases, leaving 19 bases between them. CDR3 in amino acids: CASSPWSTTVSDTQYF. Here the CDR3 DNA reads TGTGCCAGCAGCCCCTGGTCGACAACGGTGTCAGATACGCAGTATTTT.

This sequence joins TRBV9 and TRBJ2-5, with 10 bases lining up with TRBD1. In germline, CDR1 is SGDLS, CDR2 YYNGEE. Losses at the gene ends were 0 bases for V and 3 bases for J; bases not matched to a gene: 2. The CDR3 loop spans 15 amino acids. Here the CDR3 reads CASSVGGTGEETQYF. DNA for the CDR3: TGTGCCAGCAGCGTAGGAGGGACAGGGGAAGAGACCCAGTACTTC.

Written as DNA, the CDR3 is TGTGCCTGGAGTGTACCCCACAGGGGAGGTAGCAAAAACATTCAGTACTTC. Encoded protein: CAWSVPHRGGSKNIQYF. V is TRBV30 and J is TRBJ2-4, with a possible D match to TRBD1 (7 bases). V lost 0 bases, J lost 3 bases, and 18 bases lay in between. Germline V gene data show CDR1 as GTSNPN and CDR2 as SVGIG (reference sequence). This CDR3 has 17 amino acids.